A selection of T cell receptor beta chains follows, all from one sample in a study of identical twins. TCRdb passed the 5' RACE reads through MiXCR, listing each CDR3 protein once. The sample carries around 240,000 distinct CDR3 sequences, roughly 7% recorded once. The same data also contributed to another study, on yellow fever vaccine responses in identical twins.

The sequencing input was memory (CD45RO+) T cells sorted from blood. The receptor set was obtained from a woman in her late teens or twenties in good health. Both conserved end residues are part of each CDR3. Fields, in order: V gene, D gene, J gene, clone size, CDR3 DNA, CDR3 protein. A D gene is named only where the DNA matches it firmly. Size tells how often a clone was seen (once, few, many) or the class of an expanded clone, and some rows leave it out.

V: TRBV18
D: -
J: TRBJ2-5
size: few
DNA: TGTGCCAGCTCATTGAGACAGGGAGGAACGGGAGAGACCCAGTACTTC
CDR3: CASSLRQGGTGETQYF

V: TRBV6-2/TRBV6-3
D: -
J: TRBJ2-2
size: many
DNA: TGTGCCAGCAGGGACGGGGAGCTGTTTTTT
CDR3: CASRDGELFF

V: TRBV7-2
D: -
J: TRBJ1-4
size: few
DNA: TGTGCCAGCAGACGCGGACCGAACGGGTTTGATGAAAAACTGTTTTTT
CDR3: CASRRGPNGFDEKLFF

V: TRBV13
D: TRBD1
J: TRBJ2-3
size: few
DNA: TGTGCCAGCAGCGAGGGGACAGGGCGTTACACAGATACGCAGTATTTT
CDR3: CASSEGTGRYTDTQYF

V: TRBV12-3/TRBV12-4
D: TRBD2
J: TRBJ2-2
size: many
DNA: TGTGCCAGCAGTCCCCCCGCGGGGGGGGCCGGGGAGCTGTTTTTT
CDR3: CASSPPAGGAGELFF

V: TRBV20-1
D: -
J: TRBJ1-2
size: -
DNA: TGCAGTGCTAGGGTTCGGGCCCGCACCCACTATGGCTACACCTTC
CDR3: CSARVRARTHYGYTF

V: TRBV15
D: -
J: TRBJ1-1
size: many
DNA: TGTGCCACCAGCAGAGAATTGAGTAGGATAGTTACTGAAGCTTTCTTT
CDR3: CATSRELSRIVTEAFF

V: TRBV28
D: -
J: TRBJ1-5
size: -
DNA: TGTGCCAGCAGTTCGTCAGCCCCTTATCAGCCCCAGCATTTT
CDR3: CASSSSAPYQPQHF

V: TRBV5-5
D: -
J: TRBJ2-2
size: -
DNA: TGTGCCAGCAGCTTGTTAGGGGGGATGAACACCGGGGAGCTGTTTTTT
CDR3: CASSLLGGMNTGELFF

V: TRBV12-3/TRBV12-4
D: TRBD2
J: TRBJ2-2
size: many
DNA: TGTGCCAGCAGTGGGGGACTAGCGGAGACCGGGGAGCTGTTTTTT
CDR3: CASSGGLAETGELFF

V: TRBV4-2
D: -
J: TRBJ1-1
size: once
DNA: TGTGCCAGCAGCCAAGATGGGAGGGAAGCTTTCTTT
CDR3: CASSQDGREAFF

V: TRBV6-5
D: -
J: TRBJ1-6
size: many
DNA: TGTGCCAGCAGTTACACAACAGGGATGTCACCCCTCCACTTT
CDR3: CASSYTTGMSPLHF

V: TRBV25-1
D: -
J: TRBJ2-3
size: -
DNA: TGTGCCAGCAGTGGTGGGAACCTACTTGGCACAGATACGCAGTATTTT
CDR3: CASSGGNLLGTDTQYF

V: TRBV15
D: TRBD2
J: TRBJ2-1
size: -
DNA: TGTGCCACCAGCAGAGTTCTAGCGGGAGGTGAGCAGTTCTTC
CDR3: CATSRVLAGGEQFF

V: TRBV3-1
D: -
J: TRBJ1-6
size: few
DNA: TGTGCCAGCCAGACCGCCTCCTATAATTCACCCCTCCACTTT
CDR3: CASQTASYNSPLHF

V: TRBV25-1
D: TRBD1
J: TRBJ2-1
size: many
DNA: TGTGCCAGCAGCCCGGGACAGGGTTACAATGAGCAGTTCTTC
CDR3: CASSPGQGYNEQFF

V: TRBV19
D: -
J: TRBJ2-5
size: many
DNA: TGTGCCAGTAGTAACAGTAAGACCCAGTACTTC
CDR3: CASSNSKTQYF

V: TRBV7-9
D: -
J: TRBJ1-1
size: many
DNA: TGTGCCAGCAGCTTAGGTTCGGTGAGTGGCACTGAAGCTTTCTTT
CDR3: CASSLGSVSGTEAFF

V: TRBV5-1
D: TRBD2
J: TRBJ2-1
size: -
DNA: TGCGCCAGCAGCTCCGCGGGACTAATCAATGAGCAGTTCTTC
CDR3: CASSSAGLINEQFF

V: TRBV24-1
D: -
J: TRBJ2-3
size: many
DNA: TGTGCCACCAGTGATTTTGGTAAGGCCGACACAGATACGCAGTATTTT
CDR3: CATSDFGKADTDTQYF

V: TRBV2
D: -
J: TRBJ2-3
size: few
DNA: TGTGCCAGCAGCCACCTAGGGTATCAAGATACGCAGTATTTT
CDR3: CASSHLGYQDTQYF

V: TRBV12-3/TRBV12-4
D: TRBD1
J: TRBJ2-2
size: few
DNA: TGTGCCAGCAGCCGGACAGGGGTGGTCGGGGAGCTGTTTTTT
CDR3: CASSRTGVVGELFF

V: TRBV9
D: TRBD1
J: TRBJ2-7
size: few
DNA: TGTGCCAGCAGCGTAGAATGGACAGGGGGCCCCTACGAGCAGTACTTC
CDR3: CASSVEWTGGPYEQYF

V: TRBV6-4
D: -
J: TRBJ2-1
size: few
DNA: TGTGCCAGCAGTCAGGGCCTCTCCTACAATGAGCAGTTCTTC
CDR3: CASSQGLSYNEQFF

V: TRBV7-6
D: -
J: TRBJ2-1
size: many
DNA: TGTGCCAGCAGCTTAGTCGTTGTTTTCAATGAGCAGTTCTTC
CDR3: CASSLVVVFNEQFF

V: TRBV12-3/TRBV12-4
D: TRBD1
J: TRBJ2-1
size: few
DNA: TGTGCCAGCACCCAACAGGGGCCGACCCTTTGGGATGAGCAGTTCTTC
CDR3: CASTQQGPTLWDEQFF

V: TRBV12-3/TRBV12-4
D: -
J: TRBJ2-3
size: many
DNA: TGTGCCAGCAGTTTAGGAGGGTTCAGCACAGATACGCAGTATTTT
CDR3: CASSLGGFSTDTQYF

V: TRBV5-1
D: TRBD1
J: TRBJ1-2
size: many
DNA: TGCGCCAGCAGCCCGGACAGGGGTGGCTACACCTTC
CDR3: CASSPDRGGYTF

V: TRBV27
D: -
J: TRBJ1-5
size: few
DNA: TGTGCCAGCAGTGGTCCAGTTGGAGCCCAGCATTTT
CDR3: CASSGPVGAQHF

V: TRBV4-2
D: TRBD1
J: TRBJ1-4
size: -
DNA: TGTGCCAGCAGCCCGGGGACAGGGGGCTTTGAAAAACTGTTTTTT
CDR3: CASSPGTGGFEKLFF

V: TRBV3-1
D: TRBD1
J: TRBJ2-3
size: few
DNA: TGTGCCAGCAGCCCGAGTCCCGGGACAGGATACACAGATACGCAGTATTTT
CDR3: CASSPSPGTGYTDTQYF

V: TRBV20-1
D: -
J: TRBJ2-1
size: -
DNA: TGCAGTGCTAGAGATGACGGGAGAGGGTACAATGAGCAGTTCTTC
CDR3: CSARDDGRGYNEQFF

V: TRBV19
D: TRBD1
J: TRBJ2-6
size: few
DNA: TGTGCCAGTACCCGCGGGACAGGGAAGAGCTCTGGGGCCAACGTCCTGACTTTC
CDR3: CASTRGTGKSSGANVLTF

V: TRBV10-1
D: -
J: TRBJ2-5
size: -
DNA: TGCGCCAGCAGTCGACCAGGGAACCAAGAGACCCAGTACTTC
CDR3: CASSRPGNQETQYF

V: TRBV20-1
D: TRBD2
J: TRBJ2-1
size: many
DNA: TGCAGTGCTCCTAAAACCGGGACTAGCGCCCGCTCCTACAATGAGCAGTTCTTC
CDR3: CSAPKTGTSARSYNEQFF

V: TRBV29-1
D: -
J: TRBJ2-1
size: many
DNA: TGCAGCGTTTTTTTATTTATACGGCGGGACCCCTACAATGAGCAGTTCTTC
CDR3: CSVFLFIRRDPYNEQFF

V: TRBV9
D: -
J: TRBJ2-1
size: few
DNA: TGTGCCAGCAGCGTTTGGGGGAGCTCCTACAATGAGCAGTTCTTC
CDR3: CASSVWGSSYNEQFF

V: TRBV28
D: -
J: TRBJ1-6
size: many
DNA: TGTGCCAGCAGTAATCCCCCGGGGGCGAGTTTTTCACCCCTCCACTTT
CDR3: CASSNPPGASFSPLHF

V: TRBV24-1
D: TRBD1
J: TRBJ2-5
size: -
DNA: TGTGCCACCAGTGATCCCCAGGGGACAACAGGGGGCGCAGGGTTTGTAGAGACCCAGTACTTC
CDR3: CATSDPQGTTGGAGFVETQYF

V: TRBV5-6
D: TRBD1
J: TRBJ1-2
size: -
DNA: TGTGCCAGCAGCAGAGGACAGGGGGCTGCTGGCTACACCTTC
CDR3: CASSRGQGAAGYTF

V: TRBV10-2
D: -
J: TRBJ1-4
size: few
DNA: TGCGCCAGCTGGGATAGCGGCTCAACTAATGAAAAACTGTTTTTT
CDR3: CASWDSGSTNEKLFF

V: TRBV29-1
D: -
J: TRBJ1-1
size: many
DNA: TGCAGCGCCCGGGACGATCTGAACACTGAAGCTTTCTTT
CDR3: CSARDDLNTEAFF